The present T cell receptor beta chain was sequenced within a study of T cell responses to AZD1222 COVID-19 vaccine. Study results and caveats: Samples come after the peak T cell response, not at day 14. Most donors were white British, females outnumbered males, and clonal diversity was possibly underestimated.

Trimming left V 3 bases short and J 0 bases short, with 8 bases between. CDR1 and CDR2 from the germline V gene are SNHLY and FYNNEI. There are 14 residues in the CDR3. Remarks on this clone: What it binds is not known.

TCRdb's copy holds only in-frame clones and misses some; the assay was immunoSEQ multiplex PCR. This repertoire shows around 130,000 clones, roughly 90% found once; its top ten account for 5% to 6%. The material was peripheral blood, obtained 28 days after the second AZD1222 dose. The TCR sequence derives from an adult who received the AZD1222 COVID-19 vaccine. The chain carries TRBV2 and TRBJ2-5; no clear D. The CDR3 DNA is TGTGCCAGCAGTGACGGGCGGCACCAAGAGACCCAGTACTTC. Amino acids: CASSDGRHQETQYF.